This T cell receptor (beta chain) is from a study of cytomegalovirus exposure and HLA in healthy donors. Study at large: In a later analysis, the 130 or so validation repertoires were reported to have used the same platform as the 600 to 800 first-cohort repertoires. Overall study results and limits: According to a subsequent analysis, TCR clusters identified in the first cohort showed a tendency to co-occur across the roughly 120 validation repertoires. Rarity marked most TCR sequences, yet some public TCRs occurred in many donors. Cytomegalovirus status, reportedly, was diagnosed with high specificity and sensitivity by the classifier.

This clone has a handful of counts. Its antigen is currently unknown. Some clones are missing from TCRdb's copy, which holds only in-frame ones; the method was immunoSEQ multiplex PCR. This sample yields about 280,000 clones, of which 80% to 90% are seen a single time; more than 0.8% belongs to the top ten. V was trimmed by 2 bases and J by 0 bases, leaving 20 bases between them. In germline, CDR1 is LGHNT, CDR2 FRNRAP. The CDR3 runs 19 residues. The sequenced material came from PBMCs. This receptor was taken from a woman aged 18-29 years in good health and CMV-seronegative. The chain has TRBV12-5 and TRBJ1-5; D possibly corresponds to TRBD1 (5 bases). Here the CDR3 reads CASGLRHGRVWDSNQPQHF. CDR3 nucleotide sequence: TGTGCTAGTGGTTTGCGCCATGGCAGGGTTTGGGATAGCAATCAGCCCCAGCATTTT.